The T cell receptor beta chain described here comes from a study of T cell responses to AZD1222 COVID-19 vaccine. Background on the study: The study pooled second doses at about 4 or about 12 weeks.

About this clone itself: What it recognizes is unknown.

Regarding the study as a whole: Unmutated variant regions reportedly attract nearly half of all spike-specific TCRs. Spike was spanned by vaccine-associated CD4 TCRs, with dominance at 160-218 and 743-854. Vaccination with two AZD1222 doses was followed by a rise in Spike-specific TCR breadth and depth.

The CDR3 consists of 15 residues. Germline V CDR1 and CDR2: KGHSH, LQKENI. Between the trimmed V and J ends, which lost 3 bases and 2 bases, there was a span of 11 bases. Assay used: immunoSEQ multiplex PCR; TCRdb lists only in-frame clones, some missing. The sample carries roughly 100,000 clones, around 82% recorded once. This TCR was sampled from an adult in good health. The sample here was peripheral blood, taken on day 0 of AZD1222 vaccination. V usage is TRBV18 and J usage is TRBJ2-4; possible D gene TRBD1, 6 bases. The CDR3 nucleotides are TGTGCCAGCTCACCGAACACAGGGACCAAAAACATTCAGTACTTC. Translated: CASSPNTGTKNIQYF.